A single sample gave rise to the 23 T cell receptor beta chains below, sequenced in a study of T cell responses to AZD1222 COVID-19 vaccine (dated by TCRdb to about 2021). The intended sense of this specimen's time point label: baseline before first vaccination. The method was the immunoSEQ multiplex PCR assay. In TCRdb, the immuneACCESS table is reduced to in-frame sequences with V and J assigned. These tables do not hold every clone; where another copy was compared, an unresolved V gene accounts for under half, and the others remain unexplained. Within this sample are around 120,000 clones, with around 87% of them counted one time only. The top ten constitute roughly 3.5% of the sample. The source was peripheral blood, collected on day 0 of AZD1222 vaccination. These receptors all stem from an adult in good health.

V gene TRBV10-1 combines with J gene TRBJ1-1; no definite D call. Deletions cut 6 bases from V and 1 base from J, with 9 bases between. Germline CDR1 and CDR2: WNHNN and SYGVQD (reference sequence). This CDR3 has 13 amino acids. CDR3 nucleotides: TGCGCCAGCAGCCTCGATCCGAACACTGAAGCTTTCTTT. Residues: CASSLDPNTEAFF.

The rearrangement uses TRBV19 and TRBJ2-5; D unresolved. Germline V lookup: CDR1 LNHDA, CDR2 SQIVND (reference sequence). The length of the CDR3 is 13 residues. V shed 5 bases and J shed 0 bases, with 7 bases lying between them. For the CDR3, the DNA is TGTGCCAGTAGTGGTCAGGACCAAGAGACCCAGTACTTC. Amino acids: CASSGQDQETQYF.

V is TRBV10-3 and J is TRBJ2-3; perhaps TRBD2 as D (6 bases). Trimming pared 6 bases from V and 2 bases from J, leaving 12 bases between. Germline V CDR1 and CDR2: ENHRY, SYGVKD. The CDR3 covers 14 residues. The CDR3: CAIREGRYTDTQYF. Written as DNA, the CDR3 is TGTGCCATCAGGGAGGGCAGATACACAGATACGCAGTATTTT.

V is TRBV15 and J is TRBJ2-5; the D is unclear. The germline gives CDR1 LNHNV, CDR2 YYDKDF (reference sequence). The CDR3 runs to 17 residues. Between the trimmed V and J ends, which lost 3 bases and 5 bases, there was a span of 22 bases. This CDR3 is CATSRSLGVTYRETQYF. The CDR3 DNA follows: TGTGCCACCAGCAGGAGCCTTGGGGTTACCTATAGGGAGACCCAGTACTTC.

The chain recombines TRBV6-2 or TRBV6-3 with TRBJ1-5; tentatively, D is TRBD1 (5 bases). Germline V gene sequence: CDR1 MNHEY, CDR2 SVGEGT. V dropped 5 bases and J dropped 5 bases, with 10 bases sitting between them. The CDR3 totals 13 residues. The CDR3 nucleotides are TGTGCCAGCAGTAGGGGATGGGATCAGCCCCAGCATTTT. Its protein is CASSRGWDQPQHF.

V and J are TRBV7-9 and TRBJ1-1, with a possible D match to TRBD1 (5 bases). V lost 1 base to trimming and J lost 3 bases, with 12 bases between them. Germline V gene sequence: CDR1 SEHNR, CDR2 FQNEAQ (reference sequence). The CDR3 extends over 15 amino acids. CDR3 residues: CASSLELAGDTEAFF. The CDR3 region has the DNA TGTGCCAGCAGCTTAGAACTGGCGGGGGACACTGAAGCTTTCTTT.

The chain recombines TRBV4-2 with TRBJ2-2, with 7 bases fitting TRBD1. Trimming cost V 3 bases and J 6 bases; bases outside gene matches: 10. From germline, CDR1 is LGHNA and CDR2 YNFKEQ. The CDR3 extends over 16 amino acids. In nucleotides, the CDR3 is TGTGCCAGCAGCCAGGAGCAGGGGGAAAAGCCCGGGGAGCTGTTTTTT. This gives the protein CASSQEQGEKPGELFF.

The chain combines TRBV18 with TRBJ2-1, with a possible D match to TRBD2 (7 bases). V lost 2 bases, J lost 7 bases, and 15 bases lay in between. The CDR3 is made up of 15 amino acids. Germline CDR1 KGHSH, CDR2 LQKENI. For the CDR3, the DNA is TGTGCCAGCTCACCAGTGGGGGGGGCCGGTAATGAGCAGTTCTTC. It codes for CASSPVGGAGNEQFF.

The rearrangement joins TRBV3-1 (or the pseudogene TRBV3-2) to TRBJ2-2, with D possibly TRBD1 on 5 matching bases. The CDR3 spans 14 residues. Looked up from germline, CDR1 is LGHDT and CDR2 is YNNKEL (reference sequence). V was clipped by 2 bases and J by 7 bases, with 11 bases between them. The CDR3 sequence is CASSQYQGSGELFF. The CDR3 DNA follows: TGTGCCAGCAGCCAATACCAGGGTAGCGGGGAGCTGTTTTTT.

The rearrangement joins TRBV20-1 to TRBJ1-2; tentative D call: TRBD1 (5 bases). CDR1 DFQATT and CDR2 SNEGSKA come from the germline V gene (reference sequence). V was shortened by 3 bases and J by 7 bases, with 27 bases between the two germline ends. The CDR3 is made up of 17 amino acids. CDR3 nucleotides: TGCAGTGCTAGTATGGGGCAGGTCACTAAGAGGATTCGTGGCTACACCTTC. Translating gives CSASMGQVTKRIRGYTF.

V gene TRBV4-3 combines with J gene TRBJ1-1; D is ambiguous. Germline values: CDR1 LGHNA, CDR2 YSLEER. The V and J ends lost 2 bases and 5 bases respectively, with 15 bases between them. The CDR3 is made up of 15 amino acids. The CDR3 sequence is CASSQQEHLGTEAFF. DNA for the CDR3: TGCGCCAGCAGCCAACAGGAACACTTGGGGACTGAAGCTTTCTTT.

The V and J genes are TRBV9 and TRBJ2-3; TRBD2 agrees at 9 bases. The germline CDR1 and CDR2 sequences are SGDLS and YYNGEE. The CDR3 has 17 amino acids. The V gene end was trimmed by 1 base and the J gene end by 3 bases; junction bases not matched to a gene: 9. CDR3 sequence: CASSVRLGLAETDTQYF. CDR3 bases: TGTGCCAGCAGCGTAAGACTGGGACTAGCTGAGACAGATACGCAGTATTTT. Combining the CDR3 with reference TRBV9 and TRBJ2-3 gives the whole variable domain DSGVTQTPKHLITATGQRVTLRCSPRSGDLSVYWYQQSLDQGLQFLIQYYNGEERAKGNILERFSAQQFPDLHSELNLSSLELGDSALYFCASSVRLGLAETDTQYFGPGTRLTVL.

The rearrangement uses TRBV6-2 or TRBV6-3 and TRBJ1-1; D is possibly TRBD1 (5 bases). The V gene's germline CDR1 is MNHEY and CDR2 SVGEGT. CDR3 length: 14 amino acids. Trimming removed 2 bases at V and 1 base at J, with 8 bases between. Written as DNA, the CDR3 is TGTGCCAGCAGTTACCCTACAGGGAACACTGAAGCTTTCTTT. Translating it yields CASSYPTGNTEAFF.

This sequence joins TRBV7-6 and TRBJ1-2; 8 bases align to TRBD1. CDR1 is SGHVS and CDR2 is FNYEAQ in the germline V gene. CDR3 length equals 15 residues. After removal of 4 bases from V and 1 base from J, the junction contained 5 bases not matched to a gene. This CDR3 is CASSSADRDNYGYTF. CDR3 nucleotides: TGTGCCAGCAGCTCCGCGGACAGGGATAACTATGGCTACACCTTC.

V usage is TRBV19 and J usage is TRBJ1-2; no firm D call. V was clipped by 9 bases and J by 4 bases, with 18 bases between them. Germline CDR1 reads LNHDA; CDR2 reads SQIVND (reference sequence). This CDR3 comprises 14 residues. CDR3 protein: CASGWVGSLYGYTF. DNA of the CDR3: TGTGCCAGCGGTTGGGTGGGCAGTCTCTATGGCTACACCTTC.

The chain is built from TRBV9 and TRBJ2-7; D is perhaps TRBD1 (5 bases). V lost 2 bases and J 0 bases, leaving 12 bases between the germline ends. The CDR3 loop spans 15 amino acids. Germline CDR1 SGDLS, CDR2 YYNGEE. CDR3 coding DNA: TGTGCCAGCAGCGTTTCCCAGGGCCTCTCCTACGAGCAGTACTTC. This codes for CASSVSQGLSYEQYF. The complete variable domain, with remaining parts taken from reference TRBV9 and TRBJ2-7, reads DSGVTQTPKHLITATGQRVTLRCSPRSGDLSVYWYQQSLDQGLQFLIQYYNGEERAKGNILERFSAQQFPDLHSELNLSSLELGDSALYFCASSVSQGLSYEQYFGPGTRLTVT.

The CDR3 reads CASSYSGGLYTGELFF. The CDR3 DNA reads TGTGCCAGCAGTTATAGCGGGGGCCTCTACACCGGGGAGCTGTTTTTT. This sequence joins TRBV6-4 and TRBJ2-2; TRBD2 agrees at 9 bases. With 5 bases clipped from V and 3 bases from J, the junction kept 7 bases outside the gene matches. The CDR3 is made up of 16 amino acids. The germline V gene encodes CDR1 MRHNA and CDR2 SNTAGT.

This chain uses TRBV2 with TRBJ1-2, with 9 bases lining up with TRBD1. V lost 8 bases and J lost 1; bases outside the gene matches: 2. In germline, CDR1 is SNHLY, CDR2 FYNNEI. This CDR3 region has 13 residues. CDR3 sequence (DNA): TGTGCCAGCGGACAGGGGATTAACTATGGCTACACCTTC. Its translation: CASGQGINYGYTF.

The count of this clone is one. The chain has TRBV24-1 and TRBJ2-1; 7 nucleotides agree with TRBD2. Trimming cost V 4 bases and J 9 bases; bases outside gene matches: 11. This CDR3 is 15 amino acids long. CDR1 and CDR2 (germline): KGHDR, SFDVKD. The CDR3, as DNA: TGTGCCACCAGTGACTCCGGGACTGGCGGGAGTGAGCAGTTCTTC. As protein: CATSDSGTGGSEQFF.

CDR3 bases: TGTGCCAGCACCCTTCTGGTGGGGACAGGGGCCGGGGAGCTGTTTTTT. It translates to CASTLLVGTGAGELFF. V usage is TRBV7-9 and J usage is TRBJ2-2; 10 nucleotides line up with TRBD1. V gave up 7 bases and J gave up 6 bases; unmatched junction bases: 11. The germline CDR1 and CDR2 sequences are SEHNR and FQNEAQ (reference sequence). The CDR3 length is 16 residues.

The DNA of the CDR3 is TGTGCCAGCAGTTTATTAATGGGACAGGGGGCCTACGAGCAGTACTTC. Protein sequence: CASSLLMGQGAYEQYF. The gene calls are TRBV27 and TRBJ2-7; the match to TRBD1 covers 11 bases. V gave up 1 base and J gave up 2 bases; unmatched junction bases: 4. Per germline, CDR1 MNHEY and CDR2 SMNVEV (reference sequence). The CDR3 covers 16 residues.

The chain links TRBV12-3 or TRBV12-4 to TRBJ2-7, with TRBD1 identical over 8 bases. V lost 6 bases, J lost 7 bases, and 8 bases stayed unmatched. The CDR3 extends over 13 amino acids. DNA for the CDR3: TGTGCCAGCAGCTTTTGGACAGGGCAAGAGCAGTACTTC. Its translation is CASSFWTGQEQYF.

This chain connects TRBV6-5 to TRBJ2-3, with 10 bases that match TRBD1. Germline CDR1 is MNHEY and CDR2 is SVGAGI. The length of the CDR3 is 13 residues. J was trimmed by 3 bases and V by 9 bases; bases with no gene match: 3. CDR3 residues: CASGQGGTDTQYF. CDR3 nucleotide sequence: TGTGCCAGTGGACAGGGGGGAACAGATACGCAGTATTTT.